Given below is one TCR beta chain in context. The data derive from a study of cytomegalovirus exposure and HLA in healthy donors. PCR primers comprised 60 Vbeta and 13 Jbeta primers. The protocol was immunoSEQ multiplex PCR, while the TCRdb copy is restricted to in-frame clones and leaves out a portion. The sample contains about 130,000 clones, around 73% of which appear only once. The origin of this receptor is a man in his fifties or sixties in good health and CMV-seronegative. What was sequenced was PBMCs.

DNA for the CDR3: TGCGCCAGCAGCTTATCGGGACAGGGGAACACCGGGGAGCTGTTTTTT. Translation: CASSLSGQGNTGELFF. The gene calls are TRBV5-1 and TRBJ2-2; 9 bases agree with TRBD1. The CDR3 loop spans 16 amino acids. The V and J ends lost 2 bases and 1 base, in that order; junction bases with no gene match: 3. The germline gives CDR1 SGHRS, CDR2 YFSETQ.